This T cell receptor (beta chain) is from a study of shared clonotypes between healthy human individuals. The CDR3 is made up of 15 amino acids. CDR1 and CDR2 (germline): MGHRA, YSYEKL. V lost 0 bases and J lost 3, with 11 bases in between. Measured with immunoSEQ multiplex PCR; TCRdb has only the in-frame clones, and not every one. Of roughly 2.5 million clones in the sample, 85% to 95% were seen once. V is TRBV4-1 and J is TRBJ1-1; no definite D call. Sequenced: naive CD4+ T cells sorted from blood. The subset: CD45RA+ positively selected. The TCR sequence derives from a man between 18 and 35 years old in good health. The CDR3 reads CASSQDPGGYTEAFF. Written as DNA, the CDR3 is TGCGCCAGCAGCCAAGATCCGGGAGGGTACACTGAAGCTTTCTTT.